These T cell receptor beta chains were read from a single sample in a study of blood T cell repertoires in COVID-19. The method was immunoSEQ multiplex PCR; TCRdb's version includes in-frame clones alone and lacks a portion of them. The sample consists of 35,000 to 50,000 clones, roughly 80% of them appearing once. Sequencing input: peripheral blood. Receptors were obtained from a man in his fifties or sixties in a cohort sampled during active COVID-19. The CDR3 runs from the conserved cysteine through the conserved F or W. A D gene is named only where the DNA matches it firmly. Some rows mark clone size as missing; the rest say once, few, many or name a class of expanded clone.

DNA: TGTGCCAGCAGTTACGCCCGGGACAGCAAGTATGGCTACACCTTC
CDR3: CASSYARDSKYGYTF
D: TRBD1
size: .
J: TRBJ1-2
V: TRBV6-6

DNA: TGTGCCATCAGGGGGACAAAGGCCGTCACAGATACGCAGTATTTT
CDR3: CAIRGTKAVTDTQYF
D: .
size: .
J: TRBJ2-3
V: TRBV10-3

DNA: TGTGCCAGCAGTTCTTCTGGGGAGGGCTACACCTTC
CDR3: CASSSSGEGYTF
D: .
size: few
J: TRBJ1-2
V: TRBV28

DNA: TGCGCCAGCAGCCTCTTAGGGGGCAGGACCGGGGAGCTGTTTTTT
CDR3: CASSLLGGRTGELFF
D: TRBD1
size: once
J: TRBJ2-2
V: TRBV4-1

DNA: TGCGCCAGCAGCCAAGACGACAGGCCTGCCTCTGGAAACACCATATATTTT
CDR3: CASSQDDRPASGNTIYF
D: .
size: few
J: TRBJ1-3
V: TRBV4-1

DNA: TGTGCCAGTAGTACGAGGGAGGCCCCCTACGAGCAGTACTTC
CDR3: CASSTREAPYEQYF
D: .
size: .
J: TRBJ2-7
V: TRBV19

DNA: TGTGCCAGCAGCTCTTTCGGGGACAGGGCTAACGAGCAGTACTTC
CDR3: CASSSFGDRANEQYF
D: TRBD1
size: .
J: TRBJ2-7
V: TRBV5-5

DNA: TGCGCCAGCAGCCTTGACCGGGACAGGGGGCATTATGAGCAGTTCTTC
CDR3: CASSLDRDRGHYEQFF
D: TRBD1
size: .
J: TRBJ2-1
V: TRBV4-1

DNA: TGTGCCAGCAGCAAAGACCGGGGAGGTATGGACACCGGGGAGCTGTTTTTT
CDR3: CASSKDRGGMDTGELFF
D: .
size: once
J: TRBJ2-2
V: TRBV21-1

DNA: TGCGCCAGCAGTCGGGGGAGCATTGCTGGAAACACCATATATTTT
CDR3: CASSRGSIAGNTIYF
D: .
size: .
J: TRBJ1-3
V: TRBV5-1

DNA: TGTGCCAGCAGCCTTGGACTAGCGGGAGGGGAAGAGACCCAGTACTTC
CDR3: CASSLGLAGGEETQYF
D: TRBD2
size: .
J: TRBJ2-5
V: TRBV7-9

DNA: TGTGCCAGCACCAAGACAGCGAACACCGGGGAGCTGTTTTTT
CDR3: CASTKTANTGELFF
D: .
size: .
J: TRBJ2-2
V: TRBV28

DNA: TGTGCCAGCAGCTTGACGGGGGGGCTTAGCACAGATACGCAGTATTTT
CDR3: CASSLTGGLSTDTQYF
D: TRBD2
size: once
J: TRBJ2-3
V: TRBV7-2

DNA: TGTGCCAGCAGCCCGCCGAGTGGGGAGGGCGGCGGGGAGCTGTTTTTT
CDR3: CASSPPSGEGGGELFF
D: TRBD2
size: .
J: TRBJ2-2
V: TRBV9

DNA: TGCGCCAGCAGCCGTCAGGTCCAGGGAATCGTCGGCGAGCAGTACTTC
CDR3: CASSRQVQGIVGEQYF
D: .
size: .
J: TRBJ2-7
V: TRBV4-3

DNA: TGTGCCTGGAGATCGCTAGCGGGGGGTACGCAGTATTTT
CDR3: CAWRSLAGGTQYF
D: TRBD2
size: .
J: TRBJ2-3
V: TRBV30

DNA: TGTGCCAGCTCCCGACCCCAGGGGATGAACACTGAAGCTTTCTTT
CDR3: CASSRPQGMNTEAFF
D: .
size: few
J: TRBJ1-1
V: TRBV18

DNA: TGTGCCAGCAGCCTCACAGGATTAAGCACCGGGGAGCTGTTTTTT
CDR3: CASSLTGLSTGELFF
D: .
size: .
J: TRBJ2-2
V: TRBV6-6

DNA: TGTGCCAGCAGCTCTGAGAGGAACAATGAGCAGTTCTTC
CDR3: CASSSERNNEQFF
D: .
size: .
J: TRBJ2-1
V: TRBV13

DNA: TGTGCCACCAGCAGAGAGCGATTTCTTGGACAGCAAGAGACCCAGTACTTC
CDR3: CATSRERFLGQQETQYF
D: .
size: .
J: TRBJ2-5
V: TRBV15

DNA: TGTGCCAGCACCTGGACAGGGGCGGAACGGTCACCCCTCCACTTT
CDR3: CASTWTGAERSPLHF
D: TRBD1
size: .
J: TRBJ1-6
V: TRBV7-2

DNA: TGTGCCAGCAGGGTGGACAGGGGGGAAAAACTGTTTTTT
CDR3: CASRVDRGEKLFF
D: TRBD1
size: once
J: TRBJ1-4
V: TRBV2

DNA: TGTGCCAGCATCCCGGGACAGGGCTATCAGCCCCAGCATTTT
CDR3: CASIPGQGYQPQHF
D: TRBD1
size: few
J: TRBJ1-5
V: TRBV28

DNA: TGTGCCAGCAGCGGAGGGACAGGAAGCACAGATACGCAGTATTTT
CDR3: CASSGGTGSTDTQYF
D: TRBD1
size: .
J: TRBJ2-3
V: TRBV7-9

DNA: TGTGCCAGCGGACTAGCGGGAAACAATGAGCAGTTCTTC
CDR3: CASGLAGNNEQFF
D: TRBD2
size: .
J: TRBJ2-1
V: TRBV24-1

DNA: TGTGCCAGCAGTGAAACCCAGGTTACCTACGAGCAGTACTTC
CDR3: CASSETQVTYEQYF
D: .
size: .
J: TRBJ2-7
V: TRBV6-1